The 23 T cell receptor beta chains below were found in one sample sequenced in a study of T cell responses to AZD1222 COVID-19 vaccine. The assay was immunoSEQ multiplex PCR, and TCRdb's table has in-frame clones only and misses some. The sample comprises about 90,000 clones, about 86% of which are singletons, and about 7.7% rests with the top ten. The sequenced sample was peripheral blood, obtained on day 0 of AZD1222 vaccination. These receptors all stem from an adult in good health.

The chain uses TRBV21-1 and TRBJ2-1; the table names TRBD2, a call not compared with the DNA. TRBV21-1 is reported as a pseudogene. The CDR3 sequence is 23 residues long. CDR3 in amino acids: CASSKVGTSGRANVDLPNNEQFF. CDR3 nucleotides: TGTGCCAGCAGCAAAGTGGGGACTAGCGGGAGGGCGAACGTTGATTTACCTAACAATGAGCAGTTCTTC.

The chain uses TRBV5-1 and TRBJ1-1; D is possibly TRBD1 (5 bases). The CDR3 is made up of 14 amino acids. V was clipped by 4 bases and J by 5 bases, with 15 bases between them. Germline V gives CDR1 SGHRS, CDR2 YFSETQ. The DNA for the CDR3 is TGCGCCAGCAGCACCCCGGAGTGGGGGACTGAAGCTTTCTTT. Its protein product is CASSTPEWGTEAFF.

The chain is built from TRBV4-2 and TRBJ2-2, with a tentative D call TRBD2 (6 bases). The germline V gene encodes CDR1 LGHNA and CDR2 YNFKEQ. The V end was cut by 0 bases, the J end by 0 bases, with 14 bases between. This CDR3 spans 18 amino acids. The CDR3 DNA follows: TGTGCCAGCAGCCAAGATTCGGGAGCGTCTGCGAACACCGGGGAGCTGTTTTTT. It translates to CASSQDSGASANTGELFF.

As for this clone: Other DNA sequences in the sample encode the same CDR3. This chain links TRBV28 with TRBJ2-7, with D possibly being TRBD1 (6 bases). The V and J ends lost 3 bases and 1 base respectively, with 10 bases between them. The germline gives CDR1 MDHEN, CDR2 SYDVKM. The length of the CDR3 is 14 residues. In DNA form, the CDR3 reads TGTGCCAGCAGTTTTTCCGGACAGTCCTACGAGCAGTACTTC. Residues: CASSFSGQSYEQYF. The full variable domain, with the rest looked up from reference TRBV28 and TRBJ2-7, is DVKVTQSSRYLVKRTGEKVFLECVQDMDHENMFWYRQDPGLGLRLIYFSYDVKMKEKGDIPEGYSVSREKKERFSLILESASTNQTSMYLCASSFSGQSYEQYFGPGTRLTVT.

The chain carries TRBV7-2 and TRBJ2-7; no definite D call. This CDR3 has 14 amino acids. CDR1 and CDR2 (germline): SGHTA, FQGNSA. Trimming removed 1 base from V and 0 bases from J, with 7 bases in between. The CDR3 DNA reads TGTGCCAGCAGCTTAGATGGTAGCTCCTACGAGCAGTACTTC. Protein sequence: CASSLDGSSYEQYF.

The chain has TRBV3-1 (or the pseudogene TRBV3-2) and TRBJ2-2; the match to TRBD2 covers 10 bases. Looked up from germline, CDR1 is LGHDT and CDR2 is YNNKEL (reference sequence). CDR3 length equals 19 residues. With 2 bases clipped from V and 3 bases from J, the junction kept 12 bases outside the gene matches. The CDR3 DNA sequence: TGTGCCAGCAGCCAATCTCTAGCGGGAGATGTTTTCGACACCGGGGAGCTGTTTTTT. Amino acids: CASSQSLAGDVFDTGELFF.

CDR3 sequence: CASSIPGQGVYEQYF. The CDR3 nucleotides are TGTGCCAGTAGTATCCCGGGACAGGGAGTCTACGAGCAGTACTTC. The rearrangement uses TRBV19 and TRBJ2-7; the match to TRBD1 covers 9 bases. CDR1 is LNHDA and CDR2 is SQIVND in the germline V gene (reference sequence). After removal of 3 bases from V and 3 bases from J, the junction contained 6 bases not matched to a gene. The CDR3 is made up of 15 amino acids.

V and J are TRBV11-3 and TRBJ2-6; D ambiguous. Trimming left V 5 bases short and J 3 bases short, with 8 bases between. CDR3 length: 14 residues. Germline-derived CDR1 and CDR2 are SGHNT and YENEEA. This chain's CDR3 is CASSLSDGANVLTF. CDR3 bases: TGTGCCAGCAGCCTATCCGATGGGGCCAACGTCCTGACTTTC.

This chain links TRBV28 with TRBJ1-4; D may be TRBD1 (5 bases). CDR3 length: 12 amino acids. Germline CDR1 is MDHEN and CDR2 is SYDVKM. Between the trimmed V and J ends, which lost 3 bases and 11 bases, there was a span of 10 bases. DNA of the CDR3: TGTGCCAGCAGTTTGGTCGAGGGGAAACTGTTTTTT. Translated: CASSLVEGKLFF. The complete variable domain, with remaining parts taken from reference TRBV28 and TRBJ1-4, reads DVKVTQSSRYLVKRTGEKVFLECVQDMDHENMFWYRQDPGLGLRLIYFSYDVKMKEKGDIPEGYSVSREKKERFSLILESASTNQTSMYLCASSLVEGKLFFGSGTQLSVL.

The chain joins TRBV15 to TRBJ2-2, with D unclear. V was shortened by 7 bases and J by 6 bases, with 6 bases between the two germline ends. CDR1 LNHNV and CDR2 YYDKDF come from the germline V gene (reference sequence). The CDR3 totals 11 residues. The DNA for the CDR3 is TGTGCCACCAATATTCCCGGGGAGCTGTTTTTT. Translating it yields CATNIPGELFF. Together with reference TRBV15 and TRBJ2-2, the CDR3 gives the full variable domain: DAMVIQNPRYQVTQFGKPVTLSCSQTLNHNVMYWYQQKSSQAPKLLFHYYDKDFNNEADTPDNFQSRRPNTSFCFLDIRSPGLGDTAMYLCATNIPGELFFGEGSRLTVL.

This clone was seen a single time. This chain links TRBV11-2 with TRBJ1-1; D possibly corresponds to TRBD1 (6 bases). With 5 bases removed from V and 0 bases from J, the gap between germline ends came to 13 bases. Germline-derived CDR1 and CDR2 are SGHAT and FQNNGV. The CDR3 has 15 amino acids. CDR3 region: CASSPPQGVNTEAFF. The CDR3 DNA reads TGTGCCAGCAGCCCACCACAGGGAGTGAACACTGAAGCTTTCTTT.

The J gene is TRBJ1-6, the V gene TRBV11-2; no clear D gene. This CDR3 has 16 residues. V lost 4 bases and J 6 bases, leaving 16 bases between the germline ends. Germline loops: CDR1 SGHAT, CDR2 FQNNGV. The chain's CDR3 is CASSSGNGVFNSPLHF. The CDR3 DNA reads TGTGCCAGCAGCTCGGGGAATGGGGTTTTTAATTCACCCCTCCACTTT.

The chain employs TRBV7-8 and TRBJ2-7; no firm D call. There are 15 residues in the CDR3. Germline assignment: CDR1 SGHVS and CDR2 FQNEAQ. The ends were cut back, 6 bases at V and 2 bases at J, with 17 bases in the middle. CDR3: CASRPLYLGTYEQYF. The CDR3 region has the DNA TGTGCCAGCAGACCACTCTACCTTGGCACCTACGAGCAGTACTTC.

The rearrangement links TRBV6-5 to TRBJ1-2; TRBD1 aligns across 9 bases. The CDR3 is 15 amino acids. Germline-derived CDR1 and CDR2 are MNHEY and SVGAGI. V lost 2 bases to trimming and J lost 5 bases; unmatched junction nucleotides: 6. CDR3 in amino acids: CASSYGRDRAYGYTF. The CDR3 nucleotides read TGTGCCAGCAGTTACGGGAGGGACAGGGCGTATGGCTACACCTTC.

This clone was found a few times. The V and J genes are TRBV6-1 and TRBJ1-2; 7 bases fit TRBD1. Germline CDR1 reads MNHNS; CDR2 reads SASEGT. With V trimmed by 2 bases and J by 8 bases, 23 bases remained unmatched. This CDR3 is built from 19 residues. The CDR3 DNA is TGTGCCAGCAGTGAACCAGCCTACGCCACCGGGACAGCCTCCCTCGGCTACACCTTC. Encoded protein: CASSEPAYATGTASLGYTF.

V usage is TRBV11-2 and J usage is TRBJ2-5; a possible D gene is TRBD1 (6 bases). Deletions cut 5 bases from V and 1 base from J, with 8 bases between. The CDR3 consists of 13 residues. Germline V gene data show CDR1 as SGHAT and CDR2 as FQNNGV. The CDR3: CASSRGGQETQYF. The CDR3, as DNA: TGTGCCAGCAGCCGAGGGGGCCAAGAGACCCAGTACTTC.

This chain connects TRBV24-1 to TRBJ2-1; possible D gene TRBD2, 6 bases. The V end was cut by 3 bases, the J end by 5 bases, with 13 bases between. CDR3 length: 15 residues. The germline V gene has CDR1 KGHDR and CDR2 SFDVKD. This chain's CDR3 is CATSDLASADNEQFF. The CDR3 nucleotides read TGTGCCACCAGTGATCTTGCTAGCGCCGACAATGAGCAGTTCTTC.

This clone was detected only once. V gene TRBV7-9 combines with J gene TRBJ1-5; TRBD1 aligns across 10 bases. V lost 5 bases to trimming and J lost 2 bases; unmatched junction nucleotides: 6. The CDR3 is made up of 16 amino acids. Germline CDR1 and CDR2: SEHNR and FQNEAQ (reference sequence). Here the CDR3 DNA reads TGTGCCAGCAGCCTCGGGACAGGGGATGGCAATCAGCCCCAGCATTTT. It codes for CASSLGTGDGNQPQHF. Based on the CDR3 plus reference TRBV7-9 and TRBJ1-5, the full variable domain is DTGVSQNPRHKITKRGQNVTFRCDPISEHNRLYWYRQTLGQGPEFLTYFQNEAQLEKSRLLSDRFSAERPKGSFSTLEIQRTEQGDSAMYLCASSLGTGDGNQPQHFGDGTRLSIL.

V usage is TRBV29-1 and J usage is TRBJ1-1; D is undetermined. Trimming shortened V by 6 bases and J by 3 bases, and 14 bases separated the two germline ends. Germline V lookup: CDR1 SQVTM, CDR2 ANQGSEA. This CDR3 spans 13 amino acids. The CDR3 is CSVSQERDTEAFF. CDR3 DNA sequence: TGCAGCGTGTCGCAGGAGAGGGACACTGAAGCTTTCTTT.

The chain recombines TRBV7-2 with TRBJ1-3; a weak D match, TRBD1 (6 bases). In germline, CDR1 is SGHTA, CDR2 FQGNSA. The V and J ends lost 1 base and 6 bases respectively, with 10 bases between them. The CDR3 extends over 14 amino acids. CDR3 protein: CASSLVGGLNTIYF. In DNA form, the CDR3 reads TGTGCCAGCAGCTTAGTTGGGGGGCTAAACACCATATATTTT.

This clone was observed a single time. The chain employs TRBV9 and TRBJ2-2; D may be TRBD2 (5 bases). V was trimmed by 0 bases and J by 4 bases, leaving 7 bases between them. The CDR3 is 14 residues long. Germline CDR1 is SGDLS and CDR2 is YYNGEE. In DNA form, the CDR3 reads TGTGCCAGCAGCGTAGGACTACCCACCGGGGAGCTGTTTTTT. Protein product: CASSVGLPTGELFF.

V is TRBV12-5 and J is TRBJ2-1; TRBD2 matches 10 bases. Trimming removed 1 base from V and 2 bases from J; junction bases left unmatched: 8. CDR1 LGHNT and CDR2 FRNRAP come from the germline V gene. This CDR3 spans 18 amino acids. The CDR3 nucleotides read TGTGCTAGTGGTTTGGCCTATGTAGGACTAGCGGCCTACAATGAGCAGTTCTTC. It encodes CASGLAYVGLAAYNEQFF.

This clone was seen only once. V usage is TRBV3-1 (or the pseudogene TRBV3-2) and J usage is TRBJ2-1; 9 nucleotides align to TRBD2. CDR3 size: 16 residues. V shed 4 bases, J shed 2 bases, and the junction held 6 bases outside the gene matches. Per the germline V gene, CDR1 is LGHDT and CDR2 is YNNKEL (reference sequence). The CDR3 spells CASSPWREGPYNEQFF. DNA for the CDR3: TGTGCCAGCAGCCCTTGGCGGGAGGGTCCCTACAATGAGCAGTTCTTC.